This entry lists 21 T cell receptor beta chains sequenced from one sample in a study of shared clonotypes between healthy human individuals. Naive CD8 cells, CD45RO-negative and positively selected for CCR7, excluded terminally differentiated effector memory CD45RA+ cells. TCRdb's copy holds only in-frame clones and misses some; the assay was immunoSEQ multiplex PCR. Altogether 550,000 to 750,000 clones are present, 95% to 96% being singletons, with the ten largest covering about 0.11%. Specimen: naive CD8+ T cells sorted from blood. The source is a woman aged 25 to 39 in good health.

The rearrangement links TRBV25-1 to TRBJ2-2; D may be TRBD1 (6 bases). Looked up from germline, CDR1 is MGHDK and CDR2 is SYGVNS. CDR3 size: 17 residues. V was pared by 2 bases and J by 1 base, with 14 bases between. CDR3: CASSELPDSMNTGELFF. CDR3 DNA: TGTGCCAGCAGTGAACTTCCGGACAGCATGAACACCGGGGAGCTGTTTTTT. Together with reference TRBV25-1 and TRBJ2-2, the CDR3 gives the full variable domain: EADIYQTPRYLVIGTGKKITLECSQTMGHDKMYWYQQDPGMELHLIHYSYGVNSTEKGDLSSESTVSRIRTEHFPLTLESARPSHTSQYLCASSELPDSMNTGELFFGEGSRLTVL.

CDR3 amino acids: CASSLIIAGVACEQFF. CDR3 coding DNA: TGTGCCAGCAGCCTAATTATAGCGGGAGTAGCTTGTGAGCAGTTCTTC. This rearrangement joins TRBV28 to TRBJ2-1; 9 positions agree with TRBD2. The CDR3 is made up of 16 amino acids. Germline lookup yields CDR1 MDHEN and CDR2 SYDVKM. After removal of 6 bases from V and 9 bases from J, the junction contained 15 bases not matched to a gene.

The CDR3 coding sequence is TGTGCCAGCAGCTTACGTGTAGCGGGAGGGATCTTCGATGAGCAGTTCTTC. Residues: CASSLRVAGGIFDEQFF. This rearrangement joins TRBV13 to TRBJ2-1; 11 bases fit TRBD2. V shed 2 bases, J shed 8 bases, and the junction held 11 bases outside the gene matches. CDR3 size: 17 residues. Germline V lookup: CDR1 PRHDT, CDR2 FYEKMQ (reference sequence).

This rearrangement joins TRBV5-1 to TRBJ1-1; D is uncertain. The CDR3 has 13 amino acids. Trimming left V 0 bases short and J 0 bases short, with 3 bases between. The germline gives CDR1 SGHRS, CDR2 YFSETQ. CDR3 protein: CASSLGVNTEAFF. CDR3 nucleotide sequence: TGCGCCAGCAGCTTGGGCGTGAACACTGAAGCTTTCTTT.

About this clone itself: Other DNA sequences in the sample encode the same CDR3. This chain uses TRBV27 with TRBJ1-1, with TRBD1 matching over 11 bases. CDR3 size: 13 residues. V lost 4 bases, J lost 5 bases, and 0 bases stayed unmatched. Germline CDR1 reads MNHEY; CDR2 reads SMNVEV (reference sequence). CDR3 residues: CASSWDRGTEAFF. The CDR3 DNA reads TGTGCCAGCAGTTGGGACAGGGGGACTGAAGCTTTCTTT.

A single count supports this clone. The J gene is TRBJ2-7, the V gene TRBV27; possible D gene TRBD2, 5 bases. Germline assignment: CDR1 MNHEY and CDR2 SMNVEV (reference sequence). Trimming removed 6 bases from V and 1 base from J, with 13 bases in between. This CDR3 contains 14 residues. The CDR3 nucleotides are TGTGCCAGCAGGGAGTGGGAGAGGTCCTACGAGCAGTACTTC. Translated, it gives CASREWERSYEQYF.

Comments on this clone: Other DNA sequences in this sample translate to the same CDR3. The chain combines TRBV27 with TRBJ2-7; D is possibly TRBD1 (5 bases). Germline loops: CDR1 MNHEY, CDR2 SMNVEV (reference sequence). The CDR3 has 13 residues. Trimming removed 3 bases from V and 1 base from J, with 7 bases in between. In DNA, the CDR3 is TGTGCCAGCAGTTTTGCAGGGTCCTACGAGCAGTACTTC. Its protein product is CASSFAGSYEQYF.

The V gene is TRBV14, the J gene TRBJ2-1, with D possibly matching TRBD2 (5 bases). The germline V gene has CDR1 SGHDN and CDR2 FVKESK. V was trimmed by 0 bases and J by 7 bases, leaving 13 bases between them. The CDR3 is 15 amino acids. This chain's CDR3 is CASSQESWLANEQFF. CDR3 in DNA: TGTGCCAGCAGCCAAGAAAGTTGGCTAGCTAATGAGCAGTTCTTC.

The chain links TRBV2 to TRBJ1-1; a weak D match, TRBD1 (6 bases). This CDR3 has 17 residues. The V end lost 2 bases, the J end lost 3 bases, and 19 bases lay between the germline ends. From germline, CDR1 is SNHLY and CDR2 FYNNEI. The CDR3 here is CASSESVGRGGDTEAFF. In DNA form, the CDR3 reads TGTGCCAGCAGTGAATCCGTGGGCAGGGGAGGAGACACTGAAGCTTTCTTT.

This chain's CDR3 is CASSRYPMGLAGDPGELFF. The CDR3 DNA sequence: TGTGCCAGCAGCCGATACCCAATGGGACTAGCGGGAGACCCCGGGGAGCTGTTTTTT. The chain employs TRBV7-3 and TRBJ2-2, with TRBD2 matching 14 bases. Looked up from germline, CDR1 is SGHTA and CDR2 is FQGTGA. This CDR3 has 19 residues. Trimming cost V 5 bases and J 6 bases; bases outside gene matches: 14.

The V gene is TRBV2, the J gene TRBJ2-7; TRBD2 agrees at 11 bases. Germline V CDR1 and CDR2: SNHLY, FYNNEI. Unmatched junction bases numbered 8, after V lost 3 bases and J lost 7 bases. The CDR3 is 15 amino acids. The CDR3 sequence: CASSDPIAGGGEQYF. In DNA, the CDR3 is TGTGCCAGCAGTGACCCCATAGCGGGAGGGGGAGAGCAGTACTTC.

The chain is built from TRBV9 and TRBJ1-2; 8 nucleotides align to TRBD1. V shed 3 bases, J shed 5 bases, and the junction held 9 bases outside the gene matches. In germline, CDR1 is SGDLS, CDR2 YYNGEE. This CDR3 contains 15 residues. The CDR3 nucleotides read TGTGCCAGCAGCGGGCGGATCGGACAGGGTTATGGCTACACCTTC. Translation: CASSGRIGQGYGYTF.

This chain joins TRBV27 and TRBJ2-7; 9 bases line up with TRBD1. This CDR3 comprises 16 residues. Trimming at V came to 5 bases and at J to 0 bases, leaving 8 bases not matched to a gene. Per germline, CDR1 MNHEY and CDR2 SMNVEV (reference sequence). In DNA form, the CDR3 reads TGTGCCAGCAGTATAAACCGGGACAGGGCCTCCTACGAGCAGTACTTC. This sequence encodes CASSINRDRASYEQYF.

The CDR3 nucleotides are TGCGCCAGCAGCTTGTCGGCAGGGTCCAAAAACATTCAGTACTTC. It specifies CASSLSAGSKNIQYF. The chain employs TRBV5-1 and TRBJ2-4; maybe TRBD1 (5 bases). Trimming removed 1 base from V and 2 bases from J, with 10 bases in between. The germline V gene encodes CDR1 SGHRS and CDR2 YFSETQ. The CDR3 consists of 15 residues.

Points on this clone: This specimen includes other DNA sequences encoding the same CDR3. The V and J genes are TRBV28 and TRBJ1-1, with unresolved D. The V gene lost 3 bases and the J gene lost 7 bases, with 6 bases spanning the gap. The germline gives CDR1 MDHEN, CDR2 SYDVKM. The CDR3 is 11 residues long. CDR3 DNA: TGTGCCAGCAGTTTGGGCGGTGAAGCTTTCTTT. It is translated as CASSLGGEAFF.

This clone was counted a single time. The V call is TRBV28, the J call TRBJ1-1; 12 positions match TRBD1. The V and J ends lost 7 bases and 8 bases, in that order; junction bases with no gene match: 14. This CDR3 is 16 amino acids long. Germline V CDR1 and CDR2: MDHEN, SYDVKM. CDR3 in amino acids: CASTAAGQGAHLEAFF. For the CDR3, the DNA is TGTGCCAGCACCGCCGCGGGACAGGGGGCGCACTTGGAAGCTTTCTTT.

V usage is TRBV15 and J usage is TRBJ2-7; 9 bases are a match to TRBD1. The CDR3 spans 15 residues. V gave up 5 bases and J gave up 3 bases; unmatched junction bases: 8. Germline V gene lookup returns CDR1 LNHNV and CDR2 YYDKDF (reference sequence). The CDR3 protein is CATSSLRDRDYEQYF. CDR3 in DNA: TGTGCCACCAGCTCACTCCGGGACAGGGACTACGAGCAGTACTTC.

The genes are TRBV14 and TRBJ1-2, with 8 nucleotides matching TRBD1. Per the germline V gene, CDR1 is SGHDN and CDR2 is FVKESK. Unmatched junction bases numbered 7, after V lost 3 bases and J lost 7 bases. CDR3 length equals 14 residues. Written as DNA, the CDR3 is TGTGCCAGCAGCCATATGGGACAGGTGGCTGGCTACACCTTC. Amino acid sequence: CASSHMGQVAGYTF.

The V and J genes are TRBV28 and TRBJ1-4; D is ambiguous. V was pared by 2 bases and J by 4 bases, with 14 bases between. Germline V gives CDR1 MDHEN, CDR2 SYDVKM. The CDR3 has 16 amino acids. DNA of the CDR3: TGTGCCAGCAGTTTAATTTCGGGCTTCGGTAATGAAAAACTGTTTTTT. This translates into CASSLISGFGNEKLFF.

The genes are TRBV27 and TRBJ2-7, with TRBD2 matching 9 bases. The V gene's germline CDR1 is MNHEY and CDR2 SMNVEV (reference sequence). J was trimmed by 0 bases and V by 3 bases; bases with no gene match: 6. This CDR3 has 16 amino acids. CDR3 DNA sequence: TGTGCCAGCAGTTTTTCCAGCGGGAGGTTCTCCTACGAGCAGTACTTC. This codes for CASSFSSGRFSYEQYF.

J is TRBJ1-3 and V is TRBV7-9, with 7 nucleotides matching TRBD1. The germline V gene has CDR1 SEHNR and CDR2 FQNEAQ (reference sequence). Trimming cost V 8 bases and J 0 bases; bases outside gene matches: 10. This CDR3 is built from 16 residues. The CDR3 bases are TGTGCCAGCTCCGAGGGGGCCCTGAGCTCTGGAAACACCATATATTTT. It is translated as CASSEGALSSGNTIYF.